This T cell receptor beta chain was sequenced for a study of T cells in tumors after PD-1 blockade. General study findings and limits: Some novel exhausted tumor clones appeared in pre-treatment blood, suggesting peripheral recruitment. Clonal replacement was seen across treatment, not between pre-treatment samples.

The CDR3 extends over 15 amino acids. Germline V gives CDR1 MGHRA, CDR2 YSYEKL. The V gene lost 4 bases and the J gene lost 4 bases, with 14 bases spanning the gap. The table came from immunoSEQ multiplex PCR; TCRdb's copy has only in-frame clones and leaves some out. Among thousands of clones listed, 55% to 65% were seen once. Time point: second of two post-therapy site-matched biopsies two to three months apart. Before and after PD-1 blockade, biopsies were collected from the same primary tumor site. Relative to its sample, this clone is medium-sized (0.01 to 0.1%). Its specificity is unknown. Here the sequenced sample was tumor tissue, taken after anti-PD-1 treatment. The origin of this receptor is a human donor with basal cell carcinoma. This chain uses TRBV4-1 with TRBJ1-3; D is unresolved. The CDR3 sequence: CASSLGESQGNTIYF. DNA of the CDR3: TGCGCCAGCAGCCTCGGGGAGTCTCAGGGAAACACCATATATTTT.